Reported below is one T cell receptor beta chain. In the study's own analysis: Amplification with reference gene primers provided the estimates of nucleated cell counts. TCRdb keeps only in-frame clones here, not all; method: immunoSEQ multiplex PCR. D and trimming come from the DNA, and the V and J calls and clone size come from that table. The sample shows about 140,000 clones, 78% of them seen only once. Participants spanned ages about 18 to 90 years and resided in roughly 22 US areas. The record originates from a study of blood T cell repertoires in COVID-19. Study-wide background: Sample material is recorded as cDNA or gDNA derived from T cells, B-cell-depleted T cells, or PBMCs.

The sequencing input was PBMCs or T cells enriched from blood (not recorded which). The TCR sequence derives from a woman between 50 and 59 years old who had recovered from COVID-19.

The CDR3 protein is CASSQLRQGFRNEQFF. Here the CDR3 DNA reads TGCGCCAGCAGCCAGTTAAGACAGGGATTCCGGAATGAGCAGTTCTTC. The genes are TRBV4-1 and TRBJ2-1; TRBD1 aligns across 7 bases. Trimming at V came to 3 bases and at J to 7 bases, leaving 12 bases not matched to a gene. The CDR3 is 16 amino acids. Germline CDR1 MGHRA, CDR2 YSYEKL.